The sequence of this T cell receptor beta chain was determined in a study of early T cells in non-severe SARS-CoV-2 infection. Study as a whole: Alpha and beta chains were unpaired, from unsorted whole-blood bulk RNA. Study-level points and caveats: Lookups in VDJdb leaned toward anti-spike CD8 responses and missed private and CD4 specificities.

This clonotype was seen only a few times. Its antigen is unidentified. Unique molecular identifiers were attached to individual cDNA molecules. In TCRdb, the 5' RACE reads were re-called with MiXCR into one record per CDR3 protein. This sample yields tens of thousands of distinct CDR3 sequences, of which approximately 6.2% are seen a single time; 3.9% belongs to the top ten. Germline V gives CDR1 DFQATT, CDR2 SNEGSKA (reference sequence). CDR3 length: 13 amino acids. V was trimmed by 5 bases and J by 7 bases, leaving 14 bases between them. The specimen was whole blood. This sequence joins TRBV20-1 and TRBJ2-2, with a possible D match to TRBD1 (5 bases). The sequence derives from an adult who was a healthcare worker with PCR-confirmed SARS-CoV-2 infection or an uninfected control (not recorded which). The CDR3 DNA follows: TGCAGTGCTGACAGAGATTCCTACGGGGAGCTGTTTTTT. It yields the protein CSADRDSYGELFF.